The present entry profiles one T cell receptor (beta chain) with its context. Its antigen is undetermined. The data are from a study of shared clonotypes between healthy human individuals. CDR3 length: 11 residues. Trimming shortened V by 5 bases and J by 10 bases, and 12 bases separated the two germline ends. CDR1 SQVTM and CDR2 ANQGSEA come from the germline V gene. Study results and caveats: A handful of donors showed sharing of roughly 5% of naive CD4 clonotypes.

Naivety among CD8 cells was defined by CD45RO negativity and positive CCR7 selection, thereby excluding terminally differentiated effector memory CD45RA+ cells. Assay used: immunoSEQ multiplex PCR; TCRdb lists only in-frame clones, some missing. The sample records millions of clones, 85% to 95% being singletons. The V and J genes are TRBV29-1 and TRBJ2-1, with D hard to call. This receptor was identified in a young man in good health. Some clones in this sample may be carry-over from other donors' samples. The sequenced sample consisted of naive CD8+ T cells from PBMCs. The CDR3 nucleotides read TGCAGCGTTAAACAAGGACCCGAGCAGTTCTTC. Translation: CSVKQGPEQFF.